These 4 T cell receptor beta chains were all obtained from the same sample, sequenced in a study of blood T cell repertoires in COVID-19. Clones were sequenced by immunoSEQ multiplex PCR, and TCRdb holds only the in-frame ones, with some missing. The sample records more than 400,000 clones, roughly 87% being singletons. The specimen was PBMCs or T cells enriched from blood (not recorded which). All receptors come from a woman aged 18-35 years who had recovered from COVID-19.

This sequence joins TRBV2 and TRBJ1-1, with D perhaps matching TRBD1 (6 bases). The germline V gene has CDR1 SNHLY and CDR2 FYNNEI. The CDR3 contains 17 residues. Trimming removed 7 bases at V and 5 bases at J, with 26 bases between. CDR3 region: CASKAPGGRLIRTEAFF. CDR3 in DNA: TGTGCCAGCAAAGCCCCGGGGGGGCGGTTGATTAGGACTGAAGCTTTCTTT.

Only one count was recorded for this clone. The genes are TRBV5-8 and TRBJ2-4; TRBD2 aligns across 15 bases. Germline CDR1 and CDR2: SGHTS and YDEGEE. CDR3 length: 17 residues. The V segment lost 3 bases and the J segment 4 bases; nucleotides outside the gene matches: 5. The CDR3 DNA sequence: TGTGCCAGCAGCTACCCGGGACTAGCGGGGGGAAAAAACATTCAGTACTTC. This gives the protein CASSYPGLAGGKNIQYF.

J is TRBJ1-1 and V is TRBV28, with no clear D. The CDR3 is 12 amino acids. V was shortened by 2 bases and J by 2 bases, with 3 bases between the two germline ends. Looked up from germline, CDR1 is MDHEN and CDR2 is SYDVKM. The CDR3 loop reads CASSLVNTEAFF. DNA for the CDR3: TGTGCCAGCAGTTTAGTAAACACTGAAGCTTTCTTT. Full variable domain (missing parts from reference TRBV28 and TRBJ1-1): DVKVTQSSRYLVKRTGEKVFLECVQDMDHENMFWYRQDPGLGLRLIYFSYDVKMKEKGDIPEGYSVSREKKERFSLILESASTNQTSMYLCASSLVNTEAFFGQGTRLTVV.

The chain is built from TRBV12-5 and TRBJ2-7, with TRBD1 matching over 8 bases. After removal of 5 bases from V and 3 bases from J, the junction contained 9 bases not matched to a gene. The CDR3 runs to 15 residues. Per the germline V gene, CDR1 is LGHNT and CDR2 is FRNRAP. The CDR3: CASGPTGGENYEQYF. CDR3 DNA sequence: TGTGCTAGTGGTCCTACAGGGGGAGAAAACTACGAGCAGTACTTC.